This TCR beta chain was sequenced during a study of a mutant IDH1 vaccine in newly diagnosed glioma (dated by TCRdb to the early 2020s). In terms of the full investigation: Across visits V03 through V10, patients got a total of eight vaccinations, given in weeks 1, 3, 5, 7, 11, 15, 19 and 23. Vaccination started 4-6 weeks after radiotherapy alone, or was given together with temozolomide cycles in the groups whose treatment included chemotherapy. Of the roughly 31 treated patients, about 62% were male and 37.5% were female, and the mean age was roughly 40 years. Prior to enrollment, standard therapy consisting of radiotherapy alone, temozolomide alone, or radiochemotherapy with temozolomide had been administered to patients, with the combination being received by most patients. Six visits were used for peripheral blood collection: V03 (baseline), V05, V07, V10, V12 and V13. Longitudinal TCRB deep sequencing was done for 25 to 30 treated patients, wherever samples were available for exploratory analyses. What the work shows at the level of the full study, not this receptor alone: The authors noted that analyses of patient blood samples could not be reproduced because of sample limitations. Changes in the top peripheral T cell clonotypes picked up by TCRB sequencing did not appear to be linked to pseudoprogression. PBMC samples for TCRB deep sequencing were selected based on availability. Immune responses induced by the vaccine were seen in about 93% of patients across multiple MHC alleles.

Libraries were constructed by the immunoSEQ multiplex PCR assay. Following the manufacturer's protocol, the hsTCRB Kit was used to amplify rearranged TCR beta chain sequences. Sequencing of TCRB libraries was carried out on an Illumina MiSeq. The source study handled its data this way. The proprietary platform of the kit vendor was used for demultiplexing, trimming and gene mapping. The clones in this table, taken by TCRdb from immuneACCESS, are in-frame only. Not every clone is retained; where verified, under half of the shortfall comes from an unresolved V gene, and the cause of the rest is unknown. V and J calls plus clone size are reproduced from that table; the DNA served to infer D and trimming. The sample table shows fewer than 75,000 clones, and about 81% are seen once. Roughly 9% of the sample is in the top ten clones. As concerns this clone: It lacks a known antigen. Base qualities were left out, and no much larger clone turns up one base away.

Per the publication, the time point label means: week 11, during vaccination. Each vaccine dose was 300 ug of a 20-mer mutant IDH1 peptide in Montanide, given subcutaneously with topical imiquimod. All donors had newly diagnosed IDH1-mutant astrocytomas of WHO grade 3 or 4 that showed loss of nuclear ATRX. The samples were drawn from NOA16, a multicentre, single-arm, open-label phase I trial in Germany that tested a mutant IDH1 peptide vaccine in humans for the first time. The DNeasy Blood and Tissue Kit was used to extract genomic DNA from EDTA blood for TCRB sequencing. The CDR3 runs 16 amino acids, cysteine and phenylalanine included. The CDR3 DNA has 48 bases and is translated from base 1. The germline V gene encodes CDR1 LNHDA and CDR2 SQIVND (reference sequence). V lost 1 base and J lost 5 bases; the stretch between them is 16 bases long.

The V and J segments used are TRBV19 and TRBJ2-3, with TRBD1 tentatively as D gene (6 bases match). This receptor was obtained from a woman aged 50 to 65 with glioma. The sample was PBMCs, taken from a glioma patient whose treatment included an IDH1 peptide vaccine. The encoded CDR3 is CASSIVGRGWRDTQYF. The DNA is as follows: TGTGCCAGTAGTATAGTAGGCAGGGGTTGGAGAGATACGCAGTATTTT.